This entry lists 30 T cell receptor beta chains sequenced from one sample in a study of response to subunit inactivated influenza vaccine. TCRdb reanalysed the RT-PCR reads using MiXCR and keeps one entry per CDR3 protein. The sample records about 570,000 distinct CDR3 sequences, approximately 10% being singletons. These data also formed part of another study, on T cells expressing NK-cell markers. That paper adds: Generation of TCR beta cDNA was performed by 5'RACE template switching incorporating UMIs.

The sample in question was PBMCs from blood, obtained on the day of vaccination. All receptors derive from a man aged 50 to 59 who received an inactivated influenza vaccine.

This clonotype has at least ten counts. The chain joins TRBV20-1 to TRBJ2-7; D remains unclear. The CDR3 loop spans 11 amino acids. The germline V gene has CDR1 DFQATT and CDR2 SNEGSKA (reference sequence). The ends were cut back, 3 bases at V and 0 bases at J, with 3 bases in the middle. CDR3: CSARTSYEQYF. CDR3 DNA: TGCAGTGCTAGGACCTCCTACGAGCAGTACTTC.

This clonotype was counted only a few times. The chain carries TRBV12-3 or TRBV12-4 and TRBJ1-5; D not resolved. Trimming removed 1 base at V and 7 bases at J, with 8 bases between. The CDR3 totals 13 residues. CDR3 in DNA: TGTGCCAGCAGTTTAGTTGGGAGCCAGCCCCAGCATTTT. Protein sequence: CASSLVGSQPQHF.

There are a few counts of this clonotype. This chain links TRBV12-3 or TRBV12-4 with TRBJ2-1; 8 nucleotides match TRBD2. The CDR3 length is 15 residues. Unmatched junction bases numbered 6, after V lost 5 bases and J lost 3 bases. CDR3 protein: CASSPDSGDYNEQFF. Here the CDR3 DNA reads TGTGCCAGCAGTCCAGATAGCGGGGACTACAATGAGCAGTTCTTC.

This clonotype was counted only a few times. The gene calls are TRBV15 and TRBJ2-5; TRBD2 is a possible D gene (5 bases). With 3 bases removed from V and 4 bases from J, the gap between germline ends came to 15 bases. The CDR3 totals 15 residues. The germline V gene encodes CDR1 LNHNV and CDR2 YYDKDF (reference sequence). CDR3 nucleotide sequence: TGTGCCACCAGCAGGGACTCCCAGAATGCAGAGACCCAGTACTTC. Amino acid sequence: CATSRDSQNAETQYF. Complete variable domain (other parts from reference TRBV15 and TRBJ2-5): DAMVIQNPRYQVTQFGKPVTLSCSQTLNHNVMYWYQQKSSQAPKLLFHYYDKDFNNEADTPDNFQSRRPNTSFCFLDIRSPGLGDTAMYLCATSRDSQNAETQYFGPGTRLLVL.

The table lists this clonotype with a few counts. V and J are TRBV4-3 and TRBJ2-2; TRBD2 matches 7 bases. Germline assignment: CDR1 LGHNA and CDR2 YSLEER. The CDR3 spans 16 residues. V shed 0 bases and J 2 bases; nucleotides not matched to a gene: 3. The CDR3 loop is CASSQEGRGNTGELFF. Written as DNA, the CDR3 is TGCGCCAGCAGCCAAGAGGGGAGGGGAAACACCGGGGAGCTGTTTTTT.

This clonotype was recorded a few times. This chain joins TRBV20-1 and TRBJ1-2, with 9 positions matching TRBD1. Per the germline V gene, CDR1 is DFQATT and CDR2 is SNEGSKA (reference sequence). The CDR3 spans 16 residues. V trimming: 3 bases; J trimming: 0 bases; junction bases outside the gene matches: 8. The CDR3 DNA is TGCAGTGCTAGCACGGGACAGGGAGTCGCTAACTATGGCTACACCTTC. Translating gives CSASTGQGVANYGYTF.

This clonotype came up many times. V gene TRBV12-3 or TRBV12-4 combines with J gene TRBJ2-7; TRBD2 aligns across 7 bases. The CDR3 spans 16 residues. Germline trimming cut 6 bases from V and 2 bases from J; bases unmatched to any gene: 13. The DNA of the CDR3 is TGTGCCAGCAGGGCCCCGGCCCAGCGGGGTACCTACGAGCAGTACTTC. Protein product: CASRAPAQRGTYEQYF.

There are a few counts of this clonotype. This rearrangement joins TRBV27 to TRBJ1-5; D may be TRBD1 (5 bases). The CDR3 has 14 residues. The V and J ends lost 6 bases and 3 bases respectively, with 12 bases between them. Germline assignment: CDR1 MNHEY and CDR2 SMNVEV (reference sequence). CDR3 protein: CASRFQGDNQPQHF. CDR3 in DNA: TGTGCCAGCAGATTCCAGGGTGACAATCAGCCCCAGCATTTT.

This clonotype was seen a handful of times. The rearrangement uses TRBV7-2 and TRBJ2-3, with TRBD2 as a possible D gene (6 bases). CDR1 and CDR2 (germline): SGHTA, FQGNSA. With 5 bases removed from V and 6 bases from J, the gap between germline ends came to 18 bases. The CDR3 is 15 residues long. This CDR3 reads CASSQGERVRDTQYF. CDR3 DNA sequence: TGTGCCAGCAGCCAAGGAGAGCGGGTCCGGGATACGCAGTATTTT.

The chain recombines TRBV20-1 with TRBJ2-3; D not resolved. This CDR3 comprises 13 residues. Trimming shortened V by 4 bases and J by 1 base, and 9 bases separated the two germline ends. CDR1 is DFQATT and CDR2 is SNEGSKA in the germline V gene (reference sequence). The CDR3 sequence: CSATSVRTDTQYF. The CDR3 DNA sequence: TGCAGTGCTACGTCGGTGCGCACAGATACGCAGTATTTT.

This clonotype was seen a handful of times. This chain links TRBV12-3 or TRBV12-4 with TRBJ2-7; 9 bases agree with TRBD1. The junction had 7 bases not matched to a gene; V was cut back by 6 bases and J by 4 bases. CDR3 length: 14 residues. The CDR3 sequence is CASRTGTGQYEQYF. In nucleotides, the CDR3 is TGTGCCAGCAGAACCGGGACAGGGCAGTACGAGCAGTACTTC.

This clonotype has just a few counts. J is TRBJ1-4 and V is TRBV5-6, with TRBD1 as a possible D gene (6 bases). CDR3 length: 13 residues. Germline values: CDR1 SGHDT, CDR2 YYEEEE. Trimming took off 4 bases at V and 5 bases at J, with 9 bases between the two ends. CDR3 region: CASSKGQNEKLFF. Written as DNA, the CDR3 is TGTGCCAGCAGCAAAGGACAGAATGAAAAACTGTTTTTT. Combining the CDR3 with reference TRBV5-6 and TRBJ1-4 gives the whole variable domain DAGVTQSPTHLIKTRGQQVTLRCSPKSGHDTVSWYQQALGQGPQFIFQYYEEEERQRGNFPDRFSGHQFPNYSSELNVNALLLGDSALYLCASSKGQNEKLFFGSGTQLSVL.

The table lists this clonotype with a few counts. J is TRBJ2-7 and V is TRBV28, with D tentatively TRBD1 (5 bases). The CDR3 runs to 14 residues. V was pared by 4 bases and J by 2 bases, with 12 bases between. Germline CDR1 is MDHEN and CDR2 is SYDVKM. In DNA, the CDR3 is TGTGCCAGCAGTTCGCCGACAGAGCCCTACGAGCAGTACTTC. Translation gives CASSSPTEPYEQYF.

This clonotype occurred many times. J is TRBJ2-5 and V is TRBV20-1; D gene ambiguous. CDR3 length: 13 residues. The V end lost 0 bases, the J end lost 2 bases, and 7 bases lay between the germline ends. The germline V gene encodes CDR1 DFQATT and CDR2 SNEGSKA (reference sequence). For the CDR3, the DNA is TGCAGTGCTAGAGAGCCAGGACAAGAGACCCAGTACTTC. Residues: CSAREPGQETQYF.

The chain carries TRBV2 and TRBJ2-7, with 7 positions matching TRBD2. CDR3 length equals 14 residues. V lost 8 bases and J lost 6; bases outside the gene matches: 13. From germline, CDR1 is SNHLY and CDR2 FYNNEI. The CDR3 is CASGGPDQRGEQYF. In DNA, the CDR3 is TGTGCCAGCGGGGGACCCGACCAGCGGGGCGAGCAGTACTTC.

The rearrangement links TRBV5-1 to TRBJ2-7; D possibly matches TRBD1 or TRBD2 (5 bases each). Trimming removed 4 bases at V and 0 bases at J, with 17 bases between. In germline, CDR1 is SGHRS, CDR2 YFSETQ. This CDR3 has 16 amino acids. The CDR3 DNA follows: TGCGCCAGCAGCGTGGTACCGGGACCGACCTCCTACGAGCAGTACTTC. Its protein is CASSVVPGPTSYEQYF.

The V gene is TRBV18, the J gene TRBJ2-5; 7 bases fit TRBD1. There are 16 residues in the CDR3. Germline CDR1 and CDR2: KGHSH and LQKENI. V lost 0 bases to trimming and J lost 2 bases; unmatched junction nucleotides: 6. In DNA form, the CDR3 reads TGTGCCAGCTCACCACCGAACAGGGGTATTCAAGAGACCCAGTACTTC. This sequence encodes CASSPPNRGIQETQYF.

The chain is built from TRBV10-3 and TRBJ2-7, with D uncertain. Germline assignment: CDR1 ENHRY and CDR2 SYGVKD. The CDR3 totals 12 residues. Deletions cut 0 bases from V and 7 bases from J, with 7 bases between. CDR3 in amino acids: CAISESGWEQYF. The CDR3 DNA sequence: TGTGCCATCAGTGAGTCAGGGTGGGAGCAGTACTTC.

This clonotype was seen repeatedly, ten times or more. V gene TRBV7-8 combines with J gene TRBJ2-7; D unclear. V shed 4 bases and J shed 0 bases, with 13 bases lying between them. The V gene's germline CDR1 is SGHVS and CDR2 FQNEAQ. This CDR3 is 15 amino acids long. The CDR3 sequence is CASSSGPRSSYEQYF. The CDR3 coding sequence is TGTGCCAGCAGCTCCGGACCTCGGAGCTCCTACGAGCAGTACTTC.

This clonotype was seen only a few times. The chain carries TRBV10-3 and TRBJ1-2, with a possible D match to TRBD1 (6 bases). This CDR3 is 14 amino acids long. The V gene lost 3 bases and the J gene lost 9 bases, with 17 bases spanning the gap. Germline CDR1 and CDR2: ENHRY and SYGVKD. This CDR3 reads CAISDSATGPSYTF. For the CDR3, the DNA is TGTGCCATCAGTGACAGCGCGACAGGCCCGAGCTACACCTTC.

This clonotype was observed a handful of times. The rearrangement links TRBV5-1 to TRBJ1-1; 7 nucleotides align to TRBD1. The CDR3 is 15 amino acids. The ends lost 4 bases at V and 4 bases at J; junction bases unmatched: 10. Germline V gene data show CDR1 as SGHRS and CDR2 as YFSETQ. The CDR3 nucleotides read TGCGCCAGCAGCCCATCGAGGGGGCAAGGCACTGAAGCTTTCTTT. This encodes CASSPSRGQGTEAFF.

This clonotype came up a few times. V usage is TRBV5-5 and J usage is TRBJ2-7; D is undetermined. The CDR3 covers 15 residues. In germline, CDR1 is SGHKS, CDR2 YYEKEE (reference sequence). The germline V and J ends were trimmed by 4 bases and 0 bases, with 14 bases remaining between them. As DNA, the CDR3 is TGTGCCAGCAGCAGGGCTCAAGAGAGCTCCTACGAGCAGTACTTC. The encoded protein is CASSRAQESSYEQYF.

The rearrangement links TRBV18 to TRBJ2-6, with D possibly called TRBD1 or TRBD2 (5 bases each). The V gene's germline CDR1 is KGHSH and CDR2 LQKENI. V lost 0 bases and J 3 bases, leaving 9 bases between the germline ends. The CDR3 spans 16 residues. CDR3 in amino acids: CASSPPGEGGANVLTF. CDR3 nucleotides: TGTGCCAGCTCACCACCGGGGGAAGGTGGGGCCAACGTCCTGACTTTC. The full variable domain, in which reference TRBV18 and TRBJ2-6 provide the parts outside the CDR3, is NAGVMQNPRHLVRRRGQEARLRCSPMKGHSHVYWYRQLPEEGLKFMVYLQKENIIDESGMPKERFSAEFPKEGPSILRIQQVVRGDSAAYFCASSPPGEGGANVLTFGAGSRLTVL.

CDR3 protein: CASIHPSTDTQYF. The CDR3 bases are TGTGCCAGCATTCATCCAAGCACAGATACGCAGTATTTT. This chain uses TRBV28 with TRBJ2-3; no clear D gene. The ends were cut back, 7 bases at V and 0 bases at J, with 8 bases in the middle. Germline loops: CDR1 MDHEN, CDR2 SYDVKM. This CDR3 comprises 13 residues.

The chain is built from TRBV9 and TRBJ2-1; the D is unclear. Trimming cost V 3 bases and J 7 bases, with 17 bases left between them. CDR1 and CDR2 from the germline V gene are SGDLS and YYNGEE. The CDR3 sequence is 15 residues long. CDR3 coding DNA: TGTGCCAGCAGCGAAACCCCCCATGGTGTAAATGAGCAGTTCTTC. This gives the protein CASSETPHGVNEQFF.

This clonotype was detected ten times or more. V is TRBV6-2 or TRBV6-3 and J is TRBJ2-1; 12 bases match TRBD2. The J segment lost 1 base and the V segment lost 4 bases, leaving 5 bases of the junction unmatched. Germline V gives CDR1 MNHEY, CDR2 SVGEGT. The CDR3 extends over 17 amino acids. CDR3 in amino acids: CASSSPLAGGSYNEQFF. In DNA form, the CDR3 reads TGTGCCAGCAGTTCGCCACTAGCGGGGGGATCCTACAATGAGCAGTTCTTC.

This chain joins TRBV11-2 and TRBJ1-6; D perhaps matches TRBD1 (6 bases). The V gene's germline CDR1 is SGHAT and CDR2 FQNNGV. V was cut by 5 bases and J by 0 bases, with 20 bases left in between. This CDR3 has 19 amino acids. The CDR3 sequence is CASSLPLGQTSSYNSPLHF. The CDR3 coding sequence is TGTGCCAGCAGCCTTCCCCTAGGACAGACGAGCTCCTATAATTCACCCCTCCACTTT.

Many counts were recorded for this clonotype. CDR3 DNA sequence: TGCAGTGCCGTCGGGGGGGTTACTAACACTGAAGCTTTCTTT. This gives the protein CSAVGGVTNTEAFF. The V and J genes are TRBV20-1 and TRBJ1-1, with D tentatively TRBD1 (5 bases). Germline assignment: CDR1 DFQATT and CDR2 SNEGSKA (reference sequence). V was clipped by 6 bases and J by 2 bases, with 16 bases between them. This CDR3 is 14 amino acids long.

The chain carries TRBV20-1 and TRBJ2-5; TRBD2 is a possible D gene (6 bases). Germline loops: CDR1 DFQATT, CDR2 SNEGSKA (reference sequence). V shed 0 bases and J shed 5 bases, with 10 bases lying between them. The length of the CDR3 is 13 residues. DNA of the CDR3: TGCAGTGCTAGAGAAGCAGGGAGGGAGACCCAGTACTTC. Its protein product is CSAREAGRETQYF.

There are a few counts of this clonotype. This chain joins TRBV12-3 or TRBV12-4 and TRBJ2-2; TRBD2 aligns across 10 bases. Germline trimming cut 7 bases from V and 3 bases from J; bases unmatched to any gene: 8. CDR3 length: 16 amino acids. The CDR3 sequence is CASTPGLASYTGELFF. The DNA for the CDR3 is TGTGCCAGCACCCCGGGACTAGCGAGTTACACCGGGGAGCTGTTTTTT.